Sequencing of this TCR beta chain was carried out in a study of CD8 T cells in ankylosing spondylitis. This clonotype was counted a few times. Its antigen is not identified. Study-level results: A TCR beta motif made of about 8 highly homologous variants seemed typical of ankylosing spondylitis blood. From matched ankylosing spondylitis synovial fluid, disease-linked clones were reportedly recovered at significantly enriched levels. Some motif variants were previously reported in reactive arthritis synovial fluid and blood. Researchers report that disease-linked clones proved CD8+ and relatively rare in peripheral blood.

Trimming cost V 3 bases and J 2 bases; bases outside gene matches: 8. This CDR3 region has 16 residues. Germline values: CDR1 MNHEY, CDR2 SMNVEV (reference sequence). A quantitative 5'-RACE method, one with molecular barcodes, was used to make TCR beta libraries. From the 5' RACE reads, TCRdb called clonotypes with MiXCR, one entry per CDR3 protein. The table records about 700,000 distinct CDR3 sequences, around a fifth of them present only once. This sequence originates from a male donor with ankylosing spondylitis. Sequenced sample: blood, either unsorted or a sorted T cell fraction (not recorded which). The gene calls are TRBV27 and TRBJ2-3, with TRBD1 identical over 7 bases. CDR3 DNA: TGTGCCAGCAGTTTCTACAGGGGATTGGTCACAGATACGCAGTATTTT. Protein sequence: CASSFYRGLVTDTQYF.